Many counts were recorded for the clone carrying this T cell receptor (beta chain). What it binds is not known. Preparation of the TCRbeta library was carried out with unique molecular identifiers. One entry per CDR3 protein results from TCRdb running MiXCR on the PCR reads. This sample has some 300,000 distinct CDR3 sequences, with less than 9.5% found just once. This specimen belongs to a study of T-cell reconstitution after alpha-beta-depleted transplantation in children. Study results and caveats: T-cell numbers and diversity, one year after transplant, stemmed largely from T cells that were newly produced.

The clonotype comes from a female patient between 2 and 15 years old who had a stem cell transplant for Fanconi anemia, so the T cells may come from the graft donor. The specimen was peripheral blood, collected 360 days after TCRalphabeta/CD19-depleted stem cell transplant.

The CDR3 region is CASSLGRSNTGELFF. CDR3 DNA: TGTGCCAGCAGCTTGGGGCGGTCGAACACCGGGGAGCTGTTTTTT. The chain joins TRBV7-2 to TRBJ2-2; possibly TRBD1 for D (5 bases). V was trimmed by 3 bases and J by 0 bases, leaving 8 bases between them. The V gene's germline CDR1 is SGHTA and CDR2 FQGNSA. This CDR3 spans 15 amino acids. The whole variable domain, remainder taken from reference TRBV7-2 and TRBJ2-2, is GAGVSQSPSNKVTEKGKDVELRCDPISGHTALYWYRQSLGQGLEFLIYFQGNSAPDKSGLPSDRFSAERTGGSVSTLTIQRTQQEDSAVYLCASSLGRSNTGELFFGEGSRLTVL.